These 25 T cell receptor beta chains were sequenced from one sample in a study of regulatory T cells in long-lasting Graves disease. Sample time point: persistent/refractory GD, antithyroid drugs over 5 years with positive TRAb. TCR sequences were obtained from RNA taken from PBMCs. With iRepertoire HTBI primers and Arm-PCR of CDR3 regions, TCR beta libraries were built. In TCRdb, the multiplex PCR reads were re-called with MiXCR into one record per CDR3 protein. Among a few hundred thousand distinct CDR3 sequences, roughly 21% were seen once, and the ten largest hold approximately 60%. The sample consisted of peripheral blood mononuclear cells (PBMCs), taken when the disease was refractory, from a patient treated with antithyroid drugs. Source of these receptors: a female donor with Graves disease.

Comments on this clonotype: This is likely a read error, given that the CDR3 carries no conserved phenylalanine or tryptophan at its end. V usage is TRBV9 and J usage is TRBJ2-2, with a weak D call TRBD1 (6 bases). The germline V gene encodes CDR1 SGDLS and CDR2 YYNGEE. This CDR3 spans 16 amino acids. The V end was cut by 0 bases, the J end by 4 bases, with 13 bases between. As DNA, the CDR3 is TGTGCCAGCAGCGTAGTTGGGGGCGCCGGCACCGGGGAGCTGTTTCTT. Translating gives CASSVVGGAGTGELFL.

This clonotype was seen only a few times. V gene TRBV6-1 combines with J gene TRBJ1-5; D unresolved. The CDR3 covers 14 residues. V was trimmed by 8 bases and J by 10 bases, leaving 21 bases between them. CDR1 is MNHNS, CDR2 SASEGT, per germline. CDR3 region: CASANRIGGEPQHF. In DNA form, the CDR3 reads TGTGCCAGCGCAAACCGGATCGGTGGCGAACCCCAGCATTTT.

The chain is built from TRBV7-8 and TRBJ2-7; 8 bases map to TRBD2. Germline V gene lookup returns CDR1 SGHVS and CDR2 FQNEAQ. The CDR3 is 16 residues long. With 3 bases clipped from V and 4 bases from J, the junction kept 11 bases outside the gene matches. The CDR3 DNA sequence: TGTGCCAGCAGCTTGGGCACGGGACTAGTCTCTTACGAGCAGTACTTC. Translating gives CASSLGTGLVSYEQYF.

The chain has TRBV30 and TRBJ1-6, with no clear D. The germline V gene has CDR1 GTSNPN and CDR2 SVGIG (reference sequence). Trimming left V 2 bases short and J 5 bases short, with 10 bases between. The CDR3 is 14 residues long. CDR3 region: CAWSLGGDNSPLHF. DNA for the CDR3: TGTGCCTGGAGTTTGGGCGGAGATAATTCACCCCTCCACTTT.

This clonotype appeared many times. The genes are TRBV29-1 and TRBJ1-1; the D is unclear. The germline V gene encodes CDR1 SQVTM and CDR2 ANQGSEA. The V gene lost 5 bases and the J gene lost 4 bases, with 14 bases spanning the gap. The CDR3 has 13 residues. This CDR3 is CSVIRSGSTEAFF. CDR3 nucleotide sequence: TGCAGCGTTATCAGGTCTGGGAGCACTGAAGCTTTCTTT.

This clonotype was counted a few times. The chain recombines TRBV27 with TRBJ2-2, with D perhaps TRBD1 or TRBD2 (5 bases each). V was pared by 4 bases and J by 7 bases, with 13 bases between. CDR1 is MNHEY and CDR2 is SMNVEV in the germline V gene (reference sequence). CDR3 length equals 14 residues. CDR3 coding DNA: TGTGCCAGCAGTTGGGACGGGACGGGCGGGGAGCTGTTTTTT. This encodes CASSWDGTGGELFF.

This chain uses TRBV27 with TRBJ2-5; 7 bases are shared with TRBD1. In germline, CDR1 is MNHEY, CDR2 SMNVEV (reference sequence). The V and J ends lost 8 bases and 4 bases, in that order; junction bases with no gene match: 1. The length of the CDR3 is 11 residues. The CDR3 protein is CASRQGETQYF. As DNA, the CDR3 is TGTGCCAGCCGACAGGGAGAGACCCAGTACTTC.

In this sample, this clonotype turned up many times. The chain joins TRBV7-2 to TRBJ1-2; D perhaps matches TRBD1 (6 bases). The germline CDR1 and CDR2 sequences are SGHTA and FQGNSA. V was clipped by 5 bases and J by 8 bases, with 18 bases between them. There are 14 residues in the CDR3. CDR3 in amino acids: CASSPVEGGEGYTF. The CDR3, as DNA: TGTGCCAGCAGCCCTGTCGAGGGGGGAGAAGGCTACACCTTC. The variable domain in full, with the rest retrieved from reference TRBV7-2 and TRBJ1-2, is GAGVSQSPSNKVTEKGKDVELRCDPISGHTALYWYRQSLGQGLEFLIYFQGNSAPDKSGLPSDRFSAERTGGSVSTLTIQRTQQEDSAVYLCASSPVEGGEGYTFGSGTRLTVV.

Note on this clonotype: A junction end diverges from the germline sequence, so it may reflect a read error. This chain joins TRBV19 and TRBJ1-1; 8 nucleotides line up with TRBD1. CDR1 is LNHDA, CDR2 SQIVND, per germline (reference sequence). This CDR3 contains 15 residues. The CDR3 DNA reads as TGTGCCAGTACTATAGGACAGGGATTGAACACTGAAGCTTTCTTT. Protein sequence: CASTIGQGLNTEAFF.

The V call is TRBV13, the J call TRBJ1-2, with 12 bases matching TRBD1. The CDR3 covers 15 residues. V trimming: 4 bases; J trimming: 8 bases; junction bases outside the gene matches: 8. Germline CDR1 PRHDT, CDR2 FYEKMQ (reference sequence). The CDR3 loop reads CASSSGTGGLLGYTF. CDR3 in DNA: TGTGCCAGCAGCTCCGGGACAGGGGGCTTATTGGGCTACACCTTC.

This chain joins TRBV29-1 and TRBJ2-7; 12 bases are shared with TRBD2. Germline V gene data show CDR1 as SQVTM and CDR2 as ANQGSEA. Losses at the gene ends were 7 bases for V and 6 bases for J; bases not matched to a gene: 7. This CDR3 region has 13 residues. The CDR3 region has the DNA TGCAGCGCCGGGACTAGCGGGTTGGGCGAGCAGTACTTC. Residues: CSAGTSGLGEQYF.

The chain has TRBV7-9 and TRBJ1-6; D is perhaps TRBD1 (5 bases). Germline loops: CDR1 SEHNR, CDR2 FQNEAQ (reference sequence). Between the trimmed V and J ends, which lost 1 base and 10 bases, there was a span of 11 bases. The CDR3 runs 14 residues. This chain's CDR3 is CASSLEGTQSPLHF. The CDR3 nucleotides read TGTGCCAGCAGCTTAGAGGGGACCCAATCACCCCTCCACTTT.

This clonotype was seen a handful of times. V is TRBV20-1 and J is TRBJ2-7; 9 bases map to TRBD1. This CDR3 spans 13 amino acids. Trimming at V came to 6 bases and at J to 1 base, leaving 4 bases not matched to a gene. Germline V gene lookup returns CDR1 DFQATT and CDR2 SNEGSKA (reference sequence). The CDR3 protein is CSATGQGSYEQYF. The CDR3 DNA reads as TGCAGTGCAACCGGACAGGGGTCCTACGAGCAGTACTTC.

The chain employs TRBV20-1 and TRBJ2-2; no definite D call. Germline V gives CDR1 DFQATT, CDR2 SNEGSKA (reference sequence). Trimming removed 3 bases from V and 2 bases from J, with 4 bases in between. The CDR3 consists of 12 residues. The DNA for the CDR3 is TGCAGTGCTAGCGGTAACACCGGGGAGCTGTTTTTT. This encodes CSASGNTGELFF.

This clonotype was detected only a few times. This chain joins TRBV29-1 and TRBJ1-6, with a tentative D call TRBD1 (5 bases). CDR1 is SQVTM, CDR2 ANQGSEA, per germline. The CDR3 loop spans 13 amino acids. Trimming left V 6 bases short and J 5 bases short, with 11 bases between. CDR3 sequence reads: CSVGDGNNSPLHF. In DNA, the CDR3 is TGCAGCGTGGGGGACGGCAATAATTCACCCCTCCACTTT. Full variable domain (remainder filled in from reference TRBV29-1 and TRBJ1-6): SAVISQKPSRDICQRGTSLTIQCQVDSQVTMMFWYRQQPGQSLTLIATANQGSEATYESGFVIDKFPISRPNLTFSTLTVSNMSPEDSSIYLCSVGDGNNSPLHFGNGTRLTVT.

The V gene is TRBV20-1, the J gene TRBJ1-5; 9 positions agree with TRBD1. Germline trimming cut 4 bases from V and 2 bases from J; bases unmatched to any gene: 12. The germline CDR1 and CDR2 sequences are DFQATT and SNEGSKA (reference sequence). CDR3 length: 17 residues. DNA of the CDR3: TGCAGTGCTACCAATCCCGGGGGACAGGGTGGCAATCAGCCCCAGCATTTT. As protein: CSATNPGGQGGNQPQHF.

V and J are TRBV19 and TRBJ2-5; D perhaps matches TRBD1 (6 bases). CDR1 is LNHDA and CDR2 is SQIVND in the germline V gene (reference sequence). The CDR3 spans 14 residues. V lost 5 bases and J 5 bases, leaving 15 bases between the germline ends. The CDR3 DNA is TGTGCCAGTAGTCGGCAGGGGAATGTGGAGACCCAGTACTTC. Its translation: CASSRQGNVETQYF. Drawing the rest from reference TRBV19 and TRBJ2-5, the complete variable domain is DGGITQSPKYLFRKEGQNVTLSCEQNLNHDAMYWYRQDPGQGLRLIYYSQIVNDFQKGDIAEGYSVSREKKESFPLTVTSAQKNPTAFYLCASSRQGNVETQYFGPGTRLLVL.

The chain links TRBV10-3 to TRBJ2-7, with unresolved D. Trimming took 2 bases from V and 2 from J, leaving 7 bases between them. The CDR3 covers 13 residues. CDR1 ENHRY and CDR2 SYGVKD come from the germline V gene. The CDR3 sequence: CAISEGQAYEQYF. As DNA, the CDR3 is TGTGCCATCAGTGAGGGGCAGGCCTACGAGCAGTACTTC.

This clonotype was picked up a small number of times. The CDR3 region has the DNA TGCAGTGCTAGTTCTGGGGGACCCAGAGCCCCTTATGGCTACACCTTC. It codes for CSASSGGPRAPYGYTF. The chain employs TRBV20-1 and TRBJ1-2; a weak D match, TRBD1 (5 bases). The V and J ends lost 3 bases and 5 bases respectively, with 22 bases between them. CDR1 DFQATT and CDR2 SNEGSKA come from the germline V gene (reference sequence). This CDR3 spans 16 amino acids.

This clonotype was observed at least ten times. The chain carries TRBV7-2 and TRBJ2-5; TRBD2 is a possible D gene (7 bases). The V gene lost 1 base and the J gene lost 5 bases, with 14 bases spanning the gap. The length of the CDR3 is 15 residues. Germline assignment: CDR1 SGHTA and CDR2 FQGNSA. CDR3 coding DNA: TGTGCCAGCAGCTTAGGGGGGGGGGCAGAGGAGACCCAGTACTTC. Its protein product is CASSLGGGAEETQYF.

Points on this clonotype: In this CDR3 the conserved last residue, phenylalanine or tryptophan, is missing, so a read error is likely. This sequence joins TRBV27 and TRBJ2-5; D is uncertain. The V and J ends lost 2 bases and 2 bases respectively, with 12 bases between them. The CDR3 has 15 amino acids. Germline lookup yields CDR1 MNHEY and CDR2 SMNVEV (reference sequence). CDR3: CASSLRTERQETQYL. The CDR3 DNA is TGTGCCAGCAGTTTACGGACGGAGAGGCAAGAGACCCAGTACCTC.

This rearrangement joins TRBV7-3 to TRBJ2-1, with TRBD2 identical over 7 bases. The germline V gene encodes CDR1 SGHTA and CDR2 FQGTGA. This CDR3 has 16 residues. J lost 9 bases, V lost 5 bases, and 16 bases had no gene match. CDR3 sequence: CASSLNSGGEGSEQFF. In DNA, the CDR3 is TGTGCCAGCAGCCTTAATAGCGGAGGGGAGGGTAGTGAGCAGTTCTTC.

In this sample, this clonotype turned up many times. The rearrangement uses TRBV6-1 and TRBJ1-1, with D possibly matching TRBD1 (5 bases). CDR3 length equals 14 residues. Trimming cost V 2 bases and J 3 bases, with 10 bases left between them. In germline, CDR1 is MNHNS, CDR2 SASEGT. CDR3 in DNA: TGTGCCAGCAGTGAATGGGGGGGACACACTGAAGCTTTCTTT. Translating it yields CASSEWGGHTEAFF.

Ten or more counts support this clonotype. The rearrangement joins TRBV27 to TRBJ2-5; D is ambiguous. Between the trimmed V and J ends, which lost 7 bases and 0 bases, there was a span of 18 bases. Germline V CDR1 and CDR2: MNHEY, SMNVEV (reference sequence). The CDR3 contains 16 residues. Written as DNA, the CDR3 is TGTGCCAGCACCGAAAAGGGATGGGGATACCAAGAGACCCAGTACTTC. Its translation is CASTEKGWGYQETQYF.

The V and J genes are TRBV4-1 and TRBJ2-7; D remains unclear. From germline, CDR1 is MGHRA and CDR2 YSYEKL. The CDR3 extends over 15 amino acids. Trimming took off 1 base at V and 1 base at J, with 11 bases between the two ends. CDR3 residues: CASSQGSPDSYEQYF. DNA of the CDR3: TGCGCCAGCAGCCAAGGGTCCCCCGATTCCTACGAGCAGTACTTC.